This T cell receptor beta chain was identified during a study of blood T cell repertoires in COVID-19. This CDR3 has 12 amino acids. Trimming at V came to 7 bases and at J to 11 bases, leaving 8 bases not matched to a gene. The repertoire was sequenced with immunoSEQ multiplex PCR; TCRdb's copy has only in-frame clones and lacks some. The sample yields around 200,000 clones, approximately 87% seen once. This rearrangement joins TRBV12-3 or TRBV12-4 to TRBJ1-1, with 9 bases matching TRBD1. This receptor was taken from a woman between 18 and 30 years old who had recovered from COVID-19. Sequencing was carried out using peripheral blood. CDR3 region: CASTEDRGDAFF. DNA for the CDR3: TGTGCCAGCACCGAGGACAGGGGAGACGCTTTCTTT.